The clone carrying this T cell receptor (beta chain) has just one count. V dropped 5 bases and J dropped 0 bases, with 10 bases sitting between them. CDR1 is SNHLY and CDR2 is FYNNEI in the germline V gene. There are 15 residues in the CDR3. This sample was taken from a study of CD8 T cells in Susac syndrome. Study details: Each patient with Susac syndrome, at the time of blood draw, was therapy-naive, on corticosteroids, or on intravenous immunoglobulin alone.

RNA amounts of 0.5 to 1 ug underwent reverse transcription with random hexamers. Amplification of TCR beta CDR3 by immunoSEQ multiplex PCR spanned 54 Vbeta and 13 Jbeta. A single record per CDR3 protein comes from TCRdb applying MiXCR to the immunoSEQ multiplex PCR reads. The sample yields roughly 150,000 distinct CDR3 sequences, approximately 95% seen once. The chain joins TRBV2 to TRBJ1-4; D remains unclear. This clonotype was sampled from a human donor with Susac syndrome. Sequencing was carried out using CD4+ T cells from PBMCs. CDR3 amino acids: CASSPDTATNEKLFF. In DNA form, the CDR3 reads TGTGCCAGCAGTCCGGATACTGCAACTAATGAAAAACTGTTTTTT.